This T cell receptor beta chain was observed in a study of OX40 agonist ivuxolimab in advanced cancers. Background on the study: In this trial design, patients received ivuxolimab intravenously at 0.01 to 10 mg/kg every 2 weeks. Allowance was made for prior anti-PD-1, anti-PD-L1 or anti-CTLA-4 therapy, and roughly 40% had some. Study-wide points: Low normalized T-cell clonal expansion was additionally recorded for some nonresponders. Compared with CD4+, CD8+ T cells on average had more expanded clones.

Concerning this clone: Its specificity is not known.

V lost 0 bases, J lost 13 bases, and 5 bases stayed unmatched. Germline V gene lookup returns CDR1 SGHVS and CDR2 FNYEAQ. This CDR3 has 13 residues. Sequencing used immunoSEQ multiplex PCR; TCRdb keeps in-frame clones, though not all of them. The sample shows tens of thousands of clones, roughly 90% of them seen only once. The source was CD4+ or CD8+ T cells sorted from blood, collected in a trial of the OX40 agonist ivuxolimab. The clonotype was recovered from an adult with an advanced solid tumor such as melanoma, head and neck, liver or kidney cancer. This sequence joins TRBV7-6 and TRBJ2-3; 9 bases line up with TRBD1. CDR3 sequence (DNA): TGTGCCAGCAGCTTAGCCAGGGACAGGGCAAAGTATTTT. Protein: CASSLARDRAKYF.